This T cell receptor beta chain was recorded in a study of monozygotic twins with inflammatory bowel disease. TCR libraries each used approximately 3,200 ng of total RNA. With around 15 and 9 cycles respectively, two nested PCRs were carried out on TCRalpha and TCRbeta cDNA. TCRdb re-called the 5' RACE reads and gives one entry per CDR3 protein, without DNA. The sample holds 70,000 to 95,000 distinct CDR3 sequences. This CDR3 spans 15 amino acids. Germline lookup yields CDR1 LGHNA and CDR2 YNFKEQ. The clonotype originates from a human donor with ulcerative colitis or Crohn's disease, or a healthy co-twin of an affected twin (not recorded which). The V call is TRBV4-2, the J call TRBJ1-1. The sequencing sample was made of blood. The CDR3 region is CASSQVWTSDTEAFF.